This TCR beta chain comes out of a study of T cells after yellow fever vaccination (dated by TCRdb to between 2018 and 2021). Regarding the research as a whole: The SMART-Seq v4 Ultra Low Input RNA kit was used to prepare libraries from fractions with low cell numbers. To follow T-cell clones before and after primary and booster YFV17D yellow fever vaccination, bulk TCR alpha and beta repertoires were sequenced over time. Two healthy male donors made up the cohort, one aged 18 to 29 years and the other aged 30 to 40 years. Blood was collected at multiple timepoints before and after primary and secondary immunization, and bulk PBMC replicates and cell subsets were isolated. The paper as a whole reports these results and caveats: Because only a couple of donors were included in the study, the extent to which the findings can be generalized is limited. A small share of clonotypes occurred in both CD4 and CD8 compartments, likely arising from convergent recombination. The secondary T-cell response was weaker than the primary response but faster, peaking on day 5 instead of day 15. Most clones expanded after primary vaccination were re-detected after the booster (approximately 96% of CD4 and more than 70% of CD8), suggesting broad memory maintenance. Because abundant contaminating clonotypes from the bulk population could be contained in FACS-sorted repertoires, computational filtering was required.

Including cysteine and phenylalanine, the CDR3 has 16 amino acids. Of all the DNA, just the CDR3 is kept, 48 bases in frame from base 1. V is shortened by 5 bases, J by 2 bases, and the region joining them spans 15 bases. Reading the germline V gene gives CDR1 SGHTA and CDR2 FQGNSA. The intended sense of this specimen's treatment or condition label: live attenuated yellow fever vaccine strain. At every blood-draw timepoint, two biological replicates of bulk PBMCs were collected. A standard Ficoll-Paque protocol was used to isolate PBMCs from peripheral blood. TriZol was used to extract RNA from bulk PBMCs, CD4 and CD8 fractions, and dextramer-positive and dextramer-negative fractions. Comments on this clonotype: Its target antigen remains unknown. Qualities for individual bases were not recorded, and no much larger clone is one base off.

Sequencing was carried out with an Illumina NovaSeq 6000. Synthesis of TCR cDNA relied on 5'RACE template switching, a step that introduced a universal primer site along with unique molecular identifiers. Priming of cDNA synthesis was performed from both the TCR alpha and TCR beta constant segments. Two PCR steps were used to amplify libraries, with sample barcodes and sequencing adapters being added in the second step. Libraries were sequenced on Illumina HiSeq 2500 (2x100 bp) or NovaSeq (2x150 bp). The authors processed their data as follows. Demultiplexing of reads and collapsing into UMI consensus sequences were performed with MIGEC, and V(D)J alignment was carried out with MiXCR. Vaccine-responding clonotypes were identified with edgeR using replicate PBMC samples, with FDR below 0.01 and a log2 fold change above 5 up to day 15 being required. Bulk clonotypes were assigned CD4 or CD8 identity according to which sequenced CD4 or CD8 repertoire held them at higher abundance. TCRdb reran the public reads through fastp at Q25 and MiXCR, keeping productive beta chains. Merged by CDR3 protein, the rows form single entries marked with the most common genes and DNA. These V and J calls are TCRdb output, not the study's own analysis. The sample includes 400,000 or so distinct CDR3 sequences, with about 19% observed a single time. 15% to 20% of the sample rests with the top ten.

The TCR originated in a young man who received the YFV17D yellow fever vaccine. The input for sequencing was PBMCs, taken before the yellow fever booster vaccination. The sequence joins TRBV7-2 to TRBJ1-4, with TRBD1 perhaps the D gene, on 6 matching bases. The nucleotide sequence is TGTGCCAGCAGCCGAGGGGGGGCGCGGACTAATGAAAAACTGTTTTTT. The translation is CASSRGGARTNEKLFF. Beyond the CDR3, the reference TRBV7-2 and TRBJ1-4 genes provide the residues; the full variable domain reads: GAGVSQSPSNKVTEKGKDVELRCDPISGHTALYWYRQSLGQGLEFLIYFQGNSAPDKSGLPSDRFSAERTGGSVSTLTIQRTQQEDSAVYLCASSRGGARTNEKLFFGSGTQLSVL.